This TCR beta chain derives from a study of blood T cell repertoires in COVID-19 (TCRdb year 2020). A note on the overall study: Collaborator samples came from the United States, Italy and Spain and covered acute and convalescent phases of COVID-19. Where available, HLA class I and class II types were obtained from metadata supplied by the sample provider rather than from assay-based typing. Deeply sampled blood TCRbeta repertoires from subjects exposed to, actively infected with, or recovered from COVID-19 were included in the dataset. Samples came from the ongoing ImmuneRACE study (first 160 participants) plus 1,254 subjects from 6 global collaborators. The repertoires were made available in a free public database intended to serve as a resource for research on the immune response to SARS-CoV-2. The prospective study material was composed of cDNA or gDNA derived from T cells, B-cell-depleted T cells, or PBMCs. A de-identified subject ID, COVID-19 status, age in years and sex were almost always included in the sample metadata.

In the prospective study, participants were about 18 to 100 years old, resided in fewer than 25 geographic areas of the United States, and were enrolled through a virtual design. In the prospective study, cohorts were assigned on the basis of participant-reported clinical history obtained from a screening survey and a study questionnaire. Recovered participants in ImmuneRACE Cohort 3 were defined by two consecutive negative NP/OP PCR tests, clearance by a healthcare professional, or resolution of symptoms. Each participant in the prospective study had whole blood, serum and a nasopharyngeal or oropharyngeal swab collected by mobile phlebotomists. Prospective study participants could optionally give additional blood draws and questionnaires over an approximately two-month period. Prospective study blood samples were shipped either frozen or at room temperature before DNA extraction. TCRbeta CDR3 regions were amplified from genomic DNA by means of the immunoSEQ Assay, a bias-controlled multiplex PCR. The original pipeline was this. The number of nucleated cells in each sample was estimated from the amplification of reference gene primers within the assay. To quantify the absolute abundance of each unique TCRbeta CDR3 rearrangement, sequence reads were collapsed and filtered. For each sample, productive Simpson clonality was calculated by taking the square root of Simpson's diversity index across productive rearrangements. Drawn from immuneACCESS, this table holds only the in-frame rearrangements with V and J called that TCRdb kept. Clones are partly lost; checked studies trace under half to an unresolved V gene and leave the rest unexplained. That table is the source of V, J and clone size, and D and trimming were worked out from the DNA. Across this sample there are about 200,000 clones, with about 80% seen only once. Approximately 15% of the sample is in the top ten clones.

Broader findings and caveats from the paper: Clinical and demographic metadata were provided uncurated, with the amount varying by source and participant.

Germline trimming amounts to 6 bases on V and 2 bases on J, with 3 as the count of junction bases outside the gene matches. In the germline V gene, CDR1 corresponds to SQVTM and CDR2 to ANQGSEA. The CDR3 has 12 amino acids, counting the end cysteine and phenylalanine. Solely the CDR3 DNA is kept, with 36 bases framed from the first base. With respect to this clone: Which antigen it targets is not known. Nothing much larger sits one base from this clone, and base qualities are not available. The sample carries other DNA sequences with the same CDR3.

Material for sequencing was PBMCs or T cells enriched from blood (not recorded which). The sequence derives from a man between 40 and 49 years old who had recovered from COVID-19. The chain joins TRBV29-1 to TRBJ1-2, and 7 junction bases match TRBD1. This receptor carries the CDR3 CSVGDRNYGYTF. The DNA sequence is TGCAGCGTAGGGGACAGAAACTATGGCTACACCTTC. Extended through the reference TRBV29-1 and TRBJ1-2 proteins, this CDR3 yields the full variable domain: SAVISQKPSRDICQRGTSLTIQCQVDSQVTMMFWYRQQPGQSLTLIATANQGSEATYESGFVIDKFPISRPNLTFSTLTVSNMSPEDSSIYLCSVGDRNYGYTFGSGTRLTVV.